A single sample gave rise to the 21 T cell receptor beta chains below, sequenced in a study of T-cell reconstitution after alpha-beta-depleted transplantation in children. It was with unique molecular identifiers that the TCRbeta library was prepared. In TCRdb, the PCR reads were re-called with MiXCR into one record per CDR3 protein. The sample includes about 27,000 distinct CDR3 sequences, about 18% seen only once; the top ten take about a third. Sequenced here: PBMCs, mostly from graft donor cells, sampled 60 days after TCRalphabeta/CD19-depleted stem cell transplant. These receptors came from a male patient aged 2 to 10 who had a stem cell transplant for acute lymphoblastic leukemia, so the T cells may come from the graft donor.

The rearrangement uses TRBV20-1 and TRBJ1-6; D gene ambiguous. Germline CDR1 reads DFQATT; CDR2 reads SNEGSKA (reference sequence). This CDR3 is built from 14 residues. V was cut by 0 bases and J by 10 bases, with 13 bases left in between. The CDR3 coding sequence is TGCAGTGCTAGAGATCTGGGGTTGAAGTCACCCCTCCACTTT. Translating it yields CSARDLGLKSPLHF.

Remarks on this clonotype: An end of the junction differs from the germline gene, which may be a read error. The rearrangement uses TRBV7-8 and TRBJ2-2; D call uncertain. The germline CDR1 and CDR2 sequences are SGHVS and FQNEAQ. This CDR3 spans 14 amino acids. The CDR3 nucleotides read TGTGCCAGCAGCCCCGGACCGAAAACCGGGGAGCTGTTTTTT. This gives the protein CASSPGPKTGELFF.

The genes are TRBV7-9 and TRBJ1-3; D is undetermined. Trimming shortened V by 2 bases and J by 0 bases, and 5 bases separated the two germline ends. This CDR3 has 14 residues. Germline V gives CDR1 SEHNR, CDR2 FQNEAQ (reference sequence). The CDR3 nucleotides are TGTGCCAGCAGCTTACACAGCTCTGGAAACACCATATATTTT. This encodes CASSLHSSGNTIYF.

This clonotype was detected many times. CDR3 bases: TGCAGCGTCCACACAGATACGCAGTATTTT. Translated: CSVHTDTQYF. The rearrangement uses TRBV29-1 and TRBJ2-3; D gene unclear. Trimming removed 6 bases at V and 2 bases at J, with 3 bases between. There are 10 residues in the CDR3. Germline CDR1 is SQVTM and CDR2 is ANQGSEA.

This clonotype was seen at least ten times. The CDR3 DNA reads TGTGCCAGCAGTTTAGGGACAGGGAATGAAAAACTGTTTTTT. Translated, it gives CASSLGTGNEKLFF. This chain connects TRBV28 to TRBJ1-4; 9 bases line up with TRBD1. Germline-derived CDR1 and CDR2 are MDHEN and SYDVKM. This CDR3 region has 14 residues. The V gene end was trimmed by 2 bases and the J gene end by 5 bases; junction bases not matched to a gene: 0.

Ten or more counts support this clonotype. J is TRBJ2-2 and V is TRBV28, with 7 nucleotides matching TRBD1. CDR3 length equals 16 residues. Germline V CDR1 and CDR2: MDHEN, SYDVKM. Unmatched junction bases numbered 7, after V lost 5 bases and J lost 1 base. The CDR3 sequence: CASSLTGLVNTGELFF. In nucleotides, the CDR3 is TGTGCCAGCAGTCTGACAGGGCTTGTGAACACCGGGGAGCTGTTTTTT.

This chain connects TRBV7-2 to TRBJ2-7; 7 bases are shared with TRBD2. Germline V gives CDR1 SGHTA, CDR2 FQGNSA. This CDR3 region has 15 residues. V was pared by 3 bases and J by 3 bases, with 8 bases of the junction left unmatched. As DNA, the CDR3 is TGTGCCAGCAGCTTCGGGCTAGCGGTAAGCTACGAGCAGTACTTC. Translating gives CASSFGLAVSYEQYF. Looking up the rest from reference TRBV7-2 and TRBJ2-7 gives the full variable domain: GAGVSQSPSNKVTEKGKDVELRCDPISGHTALYWYRQSLGQGLEFLIYFQGNSAPDKSGLPSDRFSAERTGGSVSTLTIQRTQQEDSAVYLCASSFGLAVSYEQYFGPGTRLTVT.

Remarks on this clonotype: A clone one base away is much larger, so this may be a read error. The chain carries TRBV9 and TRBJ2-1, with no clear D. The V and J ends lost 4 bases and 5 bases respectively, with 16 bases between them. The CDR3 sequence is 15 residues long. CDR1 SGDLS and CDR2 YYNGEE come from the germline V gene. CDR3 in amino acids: CASSLVDSLNNEQFF. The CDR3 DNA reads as TGTGCCAGCAGCTTAGTTGACTCTCTTAACAATGAGCAGTTCTTC.

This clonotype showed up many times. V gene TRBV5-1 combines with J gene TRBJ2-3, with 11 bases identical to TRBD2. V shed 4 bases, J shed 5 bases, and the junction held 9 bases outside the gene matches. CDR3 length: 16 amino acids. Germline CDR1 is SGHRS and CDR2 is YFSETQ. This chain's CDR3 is CASSPNSGGAGDTQYF. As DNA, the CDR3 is TGCGCCAGCAGCCCCAATAGCGGGGGGGCTGGAGATACGCAGTATTTT.

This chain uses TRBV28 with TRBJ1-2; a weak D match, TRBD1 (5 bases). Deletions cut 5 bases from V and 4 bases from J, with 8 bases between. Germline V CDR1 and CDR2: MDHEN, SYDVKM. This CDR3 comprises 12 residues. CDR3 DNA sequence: TGTGCCAGCAGTGGGGGGGGCTATGGCTACACCTTC. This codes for CASSGGGYGYTF.

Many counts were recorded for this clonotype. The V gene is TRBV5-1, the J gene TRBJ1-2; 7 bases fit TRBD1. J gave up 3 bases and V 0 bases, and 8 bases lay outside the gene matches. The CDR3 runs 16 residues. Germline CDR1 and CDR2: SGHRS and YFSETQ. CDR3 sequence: CASSLGGQLEDYGYTF. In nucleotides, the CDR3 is TGCGCCAGCAGCTTGGGGGGACAGCTTGAGGACTATGGCTACACCTTC.

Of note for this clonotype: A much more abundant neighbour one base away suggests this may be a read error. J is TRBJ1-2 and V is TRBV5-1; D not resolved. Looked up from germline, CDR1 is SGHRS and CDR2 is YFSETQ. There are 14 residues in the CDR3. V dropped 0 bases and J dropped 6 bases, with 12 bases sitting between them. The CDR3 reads CASSLEGSLHGYTF. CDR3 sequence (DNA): TGCGCCAGCAGCTTGGAGGGCAGCCTCCATGGCTACACCTTC.

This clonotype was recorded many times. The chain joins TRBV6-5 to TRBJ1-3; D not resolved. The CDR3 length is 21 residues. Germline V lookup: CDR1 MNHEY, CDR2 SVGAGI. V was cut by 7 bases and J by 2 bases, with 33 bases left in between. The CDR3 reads CASKVISGGSKEVVAGNTIYF. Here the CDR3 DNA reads TGTGCCAGCAAAGTCATCTCCGGTGGGTCAAAGGAGGTTGTGGCTGGAAACACCATATATTTT.

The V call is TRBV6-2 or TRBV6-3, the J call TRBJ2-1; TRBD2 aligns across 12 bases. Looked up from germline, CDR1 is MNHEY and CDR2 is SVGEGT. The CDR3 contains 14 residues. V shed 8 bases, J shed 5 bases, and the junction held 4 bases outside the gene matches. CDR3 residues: CASGASGRDNEQFF. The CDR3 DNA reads TGTGCCAGCGGGGCTAGCGGGAGGGACAATGAGCAGTTCTTC.

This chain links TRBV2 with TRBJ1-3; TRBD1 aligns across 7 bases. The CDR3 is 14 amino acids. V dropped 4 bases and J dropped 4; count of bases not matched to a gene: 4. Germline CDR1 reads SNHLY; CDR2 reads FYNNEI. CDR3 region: CASSVRGPGNTIYF. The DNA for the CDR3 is TGTGCCAGCAGTGTTAGGGGGCCGGGAAACACCATATATTTT.

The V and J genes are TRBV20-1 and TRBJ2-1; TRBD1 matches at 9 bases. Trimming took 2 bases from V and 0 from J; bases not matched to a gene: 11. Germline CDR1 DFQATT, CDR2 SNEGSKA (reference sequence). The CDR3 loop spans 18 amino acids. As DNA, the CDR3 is TGCAGTGCTAGAATTCCGGGACAGGGCTCTATCTCCTACAATGAGCAGTTCTTC. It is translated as CSARIPGQGSISYNEQFF.

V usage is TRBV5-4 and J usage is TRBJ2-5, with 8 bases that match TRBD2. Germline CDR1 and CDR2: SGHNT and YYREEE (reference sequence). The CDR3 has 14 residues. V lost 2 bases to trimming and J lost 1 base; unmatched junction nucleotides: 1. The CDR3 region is CASSLAGAQETQYF. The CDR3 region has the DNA TGTGCCAGCAGCTTAGCGGGGGCCCAAGAGACCCAGTACTTC. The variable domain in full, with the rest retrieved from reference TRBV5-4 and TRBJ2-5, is ETGVTQSPTHLIKTRGQQVTLRCSSQSGHNTVSWYQQALGQGPQFIFQYYREEENGRGNFPPRFSGLQFPNYSSELNVNALELDDSALYLCASSLAGAQETQYFGPGTRLLVL.

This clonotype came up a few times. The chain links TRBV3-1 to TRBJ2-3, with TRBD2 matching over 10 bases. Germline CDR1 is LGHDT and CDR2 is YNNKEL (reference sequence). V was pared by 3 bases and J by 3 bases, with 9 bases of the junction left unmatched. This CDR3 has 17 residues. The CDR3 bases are TGTGCCAGCAGCCATGCTAGCGGGGGCCCTAGGACAGATACGCAGTATTTT. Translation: CASSHASGGPRTDTQYF.

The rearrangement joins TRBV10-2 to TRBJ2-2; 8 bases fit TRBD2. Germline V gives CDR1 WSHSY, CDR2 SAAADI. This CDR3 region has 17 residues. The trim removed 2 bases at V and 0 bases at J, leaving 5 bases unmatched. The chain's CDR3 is CASSEGSGIANTGELFF. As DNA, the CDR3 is TGCGCCAGCAGTGAGGGTAGCGGGATAGCGAACACCGGGGAGCTGTTTTTT.

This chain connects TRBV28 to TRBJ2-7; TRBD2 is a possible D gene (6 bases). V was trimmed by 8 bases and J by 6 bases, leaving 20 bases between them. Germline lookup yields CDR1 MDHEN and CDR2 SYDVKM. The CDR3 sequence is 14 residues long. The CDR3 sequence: CASAGPTTWAEQYF. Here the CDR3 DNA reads TGTGCCAGCGCGGGGCCGACAACTTGGGCCGAGCAGTACTTC.

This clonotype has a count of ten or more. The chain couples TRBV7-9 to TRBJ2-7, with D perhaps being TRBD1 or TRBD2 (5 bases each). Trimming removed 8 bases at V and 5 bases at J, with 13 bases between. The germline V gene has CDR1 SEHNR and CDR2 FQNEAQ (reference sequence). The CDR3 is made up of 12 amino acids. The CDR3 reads CASGAGPNEQYF. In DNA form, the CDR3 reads TGTGCCAGCGGGGCGGGTCCCAACGAGCAGTACTTC.